This TCR beta chain was identified in a study of blood T cell repertoires in COVID-19. Overall study context: Collection of acute and convalescent COVID-19 samples took place in the United States, Italy and Spain. In each case, the material was cDNA or gDNA derived from T cells, B-cell-depleted T cells, or PBMCs.

V lost 0 bases and J 0 bases, leaving 3 bases between the germline ends. The CDR3 has 13 amino acids. Germline CDR1 reads SGDLS; CDR2 reads YYNGEE. Authors' methods: Amplifying reference gene primers gave estimates of nucleated cell counts. Assay: immunoSEQ multiplex PCR; the TCRdb copy retains only in-frame clones and omits some. For V, J and clone size, that table is used; D and trimming come from the DNA. The repertoire holds 150,000 to 200,000 clones, with roughly 80% as singletons. This clone appeared once. The sequenced sample was peripheral blood. The chain employs TRBV9 and TRBJ1-1; D is unclear. This TCR was sampled from a human donor with acute or convalescent COVID-19. The donor label of this sample is uncertain. This chain's CDR3 is CASSVDLNTEAFF. CDR3 in DNA: TGTGCCAGCAGCGTAGACTTGAACACTGAAGCTTTCTTT.